What follows describes a single T cell receptor (beta chain). Its antigen is still unknown. The sample belongs to a study of T cell responses to AZD1222 COVID-19 vaccine. The CDR3 has 16 residues. Deletions cut 6 bases from V and 2 bases from J, with 18 bases between. Germline CDR1 is MNHEY and CDR2 is SMNVEV (reference sequence). Points from the study as a whole: Rises in breadth and depth of Spike-specific TCRs came after two AZD1222 doses. All repertoire sampling was performed exclusively after the peak T cell response.

Generated by immunoSEQ multiplex PCR, the TCRdb table keeps only in-frame clones and is missing some. This table has 150,000 or so clones, just over 90% appearing once. The sequence came from an adult who received the AZD1222 COVID-19 vaccine. The rearrangement uses TRBV27 and TRBJ2-3, with a possible D match to TRBD2 (5 bases). The input for sequencing was peripheral blood, taken 28 days after the second AZD1222 dose. The CDR3 DNA follows: TGTGCCAGCAGCCCCCGGGATGTGGGGATCACAGATACGCAGTATTTT. Its translation: CASSPRDVGITDTQYF.